In this sample, the clone carrying this TCR beta chain turned up many times. As TCR cDNA was made by 5'RACE template switching, a universal primer site and UMIs were added. TCRdb re-called the 5' RACE reads through MiXCR, storing one row per CDR3 protein. The data hold 80,000 to 100,000 distinct CDR3 sequences, with more than 7.5% observed a single time. The data are from a study of T cells after yellow fever vaccination. The germline V and J ends were trimmed by 5 bases and 6 bases, with 4 bases remaining between them. The CDR3 sequence is 11 residues long. The material was CD8+ T cells not binding an NS4B(214-222) dextramer, sorted from PBMCs, obtained more than 14 days after the first yellow fever vaccination. This clonotype was sampled from a man younger than 30 who received the YFV17D yellow fever vaccine. The chain uses TRBV12-3 or TRBV12-4 and TRBJ2-2; D not resolved. As DNA, the CDR3 is TGTGCCAGCAGTCCCGCCGGGGAGCTGTTTTTT. The encoded protein is CASSPAGELFF.